These 14 T cell receptor beta chains came from one sample sequenced in a study of T cell responses to AZD1222 COVID-19 vaccine. TCRdb keeps only in-frame clones here, not all; method: immunoSEQ multiplex PCR. The table includes 70,000 to 95,000 clones, about 91% detected once. The sample here was peripheral blood, taken 28 days after the second AZD1222 dose. The receptors stem from an adult who received the AZD1222 COVID-19 vaccine.

V is TRBV29-1 and J is TRBJ2-1, with TRBD1 matching 9 bases. V lost 1 base, J lost 8 bases, and 12 bases stayed unmatched. Looked up from germline, CDR1 is SQVTM and CDR2 is ANQGSEA. The CDR3 runs 16 residues. The CDR3 DNA is TGCAGCGTTGAAGTCCGCCGACAGGGGGTAGTGGATGAGCAGTTCTTC. Residues: CSVEVRRQGVVDEQFF.

The V and J genes are TRBV6-1 and TRBJ1-2; D is perhaps TRBD1 (5 bases). V gave up 7 bases and J gave up 4 bases, with 16 bases separating them. The germline gives CDR1 MNHNS, CDR2 SASEGT. This CDR3 region has 14 residues. Here the CDR3 reads CASTRRQTRYGYTF. As DNA, the CDR3 is TGTGCCAGCACCCGAAGACAGACCCGCTATGGCTACACCTTC.

This rearrangement joins TRBV4-1 to TRBJ1-5, with D perhaps TRBD1 (5 bases). This CDR3 spans 16 amino acids. Germline CDR1 and CDR2: MGHRA and YSYEKL. Trimming took 0 bases from V and 2 from J, leaving 11 bases between them. This CDR3 is CASSQEGARGNQPQHF. CDR3 DNA sequence: TGCGCCAGCAGCCAAGAAGGGGCCAGGGGCAATCAGCCCCAGCATTTT.

This rearrangement joins TRBV10-3 to TRBJ2-2, with a possible D match to TRBD2 (5 bases). The CDR3 covers 17 residues. The V end lost 4 bases, the J end lost 3 bases, and 18 bases lay between the germline ends. Germline V lookup: CDR1 ENHRY, CDR2 SYGVKD. The CDR3 coding sequence is TGTGCCATCAGTGCCCCGGACTCCCGACTGGACACCGGGGAGCTGTTTTTT. Protein product: CAISAPDSRLDTGELFF.

V and J are TRBV28 and TRBJ2-7, with 7 bases that match TRBD2. V gave up 7 bases and J gave up 5 bases; unmatched junction bases: 8. The germline CDR1 and CDR2 sequences are MDHEN and SYDVKM. This CDR3 is built from 13 residues. The CDR3 loop reads CASTTGGADEQYF. The CDR3 DNA reads as TGTGCCAGCACCACGGGGGGAGCCGACGAGCAGTACTTC.

The genes are TRBV19 and TRBJ1-5, with 8 bases identical to TRBD1. With 5 bases clipped from V and 2 bases from J, the junction kept 8 bases outside the gene matches. CDR1 is LNHDA, CDR2 SQIVND, per germline (reference sequence). CDR3 length: 16 amino acids. This CDR3 reads CASSLAGGYGNQPQHF. Written as DNA, the CDR3 is TGTGCCAGTAGTCTTGCAGGGGGCTATGGCAATCAGCCCCAGCATTTT.

The V call is TRBV7-9, the J call TRBJ2-7; D is uncertain. V lost 3 bases and J lost 2, with 11 bases in between. Germline lookup yields CDR1 SEHNR and CDR2 FQNEAQ (reference sequence). CDR3 length equals 14 residues. For the CDR3, the DNA is TGTGCCAGCAGCTTTGGTCAGGAACCCTACGAGCAGTACTTC. Protein sequence: CASSFGQEPYEQYF.

J is TRBJ1-1 and V is TRBV5-1; weak D call: TRBD1 (5 bases). This CDR3 comprises 14 residues. Trimming took off 3 bases at V and 2 bases at J, with 11 bases between the two ends. Germline V lookup: CDR1 SGHRS, CDR2 YFSETQ. CDR3 amino acids: CASSWGTGNTEAFF. The CDR3 DNA is TGCGCCAGCAGCTGGGGGACGGGAAACACTGAAGCTTTCTTT.

The J gene is TRBJ2-7, the V gene TRBV7-2; 10 bases line up with TRBD1. V trimming: 1 base; J trimming: 3 bases; junction bases outside the gene matches: 3. Germline values: CDR1 SGHTA, CDR2 FQGNSA. The CDR3 spans 15 residues. The CDR3 protein is CASSLGQGAYYEQYF. CDR3 DNA: TGTGCCAGCAGCTTAGGACAGGGGGCTTACTACGAGCAGTACTTC.

The chain recombines TRBV6-5 with TRBJ1-1; D gene unclear. This CDR3 has 12 amino acids. The V gene's germline CDR1 is MNHEY and CDR2 SVGAGI. V dropped 4 bases and J dropped 6 bases, with 9 bases sitting between them. The CDR3 loop reads CASSSTSAEAFF. In nucleotides, the CDR3 is TGTGCCAGCAGTTCGACTAGTGCTGAAGCTTTCTTT.

The chain has TRBV7-2 and TRBJ2-7; weak D call: TRBD2 (5 bases). V lost 4 bases, J lost 4 bases, and 14 bases lay in between. The germline CDR1 and CDR2 sequences are SGHTA and FQGNSA. This CDR3 comprises 14 residues. The chain's CDR3 is CASSSPGIKYEQYF. DNA for the CDR3: TGTGCCAGCAGCTCCCCCGGGATTAAATACGAGCAGTACTTC.

The genes are TRBV5-1 and TRBJ2-3, with 7 bases matching TRBD2. The ends lost 1 base at V and 3 bases at J; junction bases unmatched: 8. The CDR3 covers 16 residues. Germline-derived CDR1 and CDR2 are SGHRS and YFSETQ. CDR3 region: CASSLLAAGDTDTQYF. DNA of the CDR3: TGCGCCAGCAGCTTGCTCGCCGCGGGAGATACAGATACGCAGTATTTT.

In DNA, the CDR3 is TGCGCCAGCAGCTTGACCCTCTCTGGAGTGTCGGGTGGGGGAAATACGCAGTATTTT. This gives the protein CASSLTLSGVSGGGNTQYF. This chain connects TRBV5-1 to TRBJ2-3; D tentatively fits TRBD1 or TRBD2 (5 bases each). With 1 base removed from V and 7 bases from J, the gap between germline ends came to 28 bases. From germline, CDR1 is SGHRS and CDR2 YFSETQ. The CDR3 spans 19 residues.

The rearrangement uses TRBV5-1 and TRBJ2-1, with TRBD2 matching 7 bases. The junction had 10 bases not matched to a gene; V was cut back by 1 base and J by 3 bases. CDR1 SGHRS and CDR2 YFSETQ come from the germline V gene. The CDR3 length is 17 residues. DNA of the CDR3: TGCGCCAGCAGCTTGAAGGGGCCAGCTAGCGGCTACAATGAGCAGTTCTTC. Protein product: CASSLKGPASGYNEQFF.